This T cell receptor (beta chain) was recovered during a study of Ad26.COV2.S vaccination and SARS-CoV-2 variants. Regarding the study as a whole: Ad26.COV2.S recipients had broader spike-specific TCRs (P = 0.0014). The analyses of TCR breadth and depth may have understated the size of total T cell responses.

Germline CDR1 and CDR2: SEHNR and FQNEAQ (reference sequence). The ends were cut back, 5 bases at V and 4 bases at J, with 17 bases in the middle. The CDR3 totals 15 residues. The protocol was immunoSEQ multiplex PCR, while the TCRdb copy is restricted to in-frame clones and leaves out a portion. The sample lists hundreds of thousands of clones; around 89% were seen once. Indicated treatment: some 20 received Ad26.COV2.S at low or high dose, single or two shots; about 5 received placebo; per-sample allocation not given. Collection of the samples took place on day 63 after the first injection of vaccine or placebo. For this clone: As yet, its antigen is unknown.

The input for sequencing was peripheral blood, taken in a trial of Ad26.COV2.S vaccine versus placebo. V gene TRBV7-9 combines with J gene TRBJ1-2, with D hard to call. The sequence came from a person aged 18 to 65 who received the Ad26.COV2.S COVID-19 vaccine or a placebo. The CDR3 coding sequence is TGTGCCAGCAGCCCCCCCGAGGGCAGTCCCTATGGCTACACCTTC. It translates to CASSPPEGSPYGYTF.